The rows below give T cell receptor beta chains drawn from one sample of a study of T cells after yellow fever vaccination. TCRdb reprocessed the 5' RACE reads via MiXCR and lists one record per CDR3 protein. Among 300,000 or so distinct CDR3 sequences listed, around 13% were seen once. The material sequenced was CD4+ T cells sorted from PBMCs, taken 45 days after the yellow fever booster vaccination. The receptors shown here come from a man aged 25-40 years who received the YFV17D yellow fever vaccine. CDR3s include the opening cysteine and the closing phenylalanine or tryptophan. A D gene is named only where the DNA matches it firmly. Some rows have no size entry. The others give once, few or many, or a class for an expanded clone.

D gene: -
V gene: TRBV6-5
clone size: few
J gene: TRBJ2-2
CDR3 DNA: TGTGCCAGCAGTTACTCTTTACCGGGCACCGGGGAGCTGTTTTTT
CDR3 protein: CASSYSLPGTGELFF

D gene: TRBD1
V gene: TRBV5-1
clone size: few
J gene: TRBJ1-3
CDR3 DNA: TGCGCCAGCAGCTTGGAAGGGGGCCGACGGAGCTCTGGAAACACCATATATTTT
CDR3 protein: CASSLEGGRRSSGNTIYF

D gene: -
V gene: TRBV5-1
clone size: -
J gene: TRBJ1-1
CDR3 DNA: TGCGCCAGCAGCTCAACACGGAACACTGAAGCTTTCTTT
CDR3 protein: CASSSTRNTEAFF

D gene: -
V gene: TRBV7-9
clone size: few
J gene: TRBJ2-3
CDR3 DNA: TGTGCCAGCAGCACTGGGTCCCCAGATACGCAGTATTTT
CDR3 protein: CASSTGSPDTQYF

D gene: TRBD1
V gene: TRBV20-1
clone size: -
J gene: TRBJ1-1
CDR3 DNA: TGCAGTGCAAGACAGGGGGCGCGAACTGAAGCTTTCTTT
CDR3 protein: CSARQGARTEAFF

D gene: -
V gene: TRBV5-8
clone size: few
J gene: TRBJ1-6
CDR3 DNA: TGTGCCAGCAGCTTCTCGAGCTCCTATAATTCACCCCTCCACTTT
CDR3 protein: CASSFSSSYNSPLHF

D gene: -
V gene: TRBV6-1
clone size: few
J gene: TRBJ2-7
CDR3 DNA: TGTGCCAGCTCGAAGGGCAGAACCTACGAGCAGTACTTC
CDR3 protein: CASSKGRTYEQYF

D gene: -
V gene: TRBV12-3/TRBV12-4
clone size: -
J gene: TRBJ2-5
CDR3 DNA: TGTGCCAGCAGGACCGGACTGGGGATCGTGGGAACCCAGTACTTC
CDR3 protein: CASRTGLGIVGTQYF

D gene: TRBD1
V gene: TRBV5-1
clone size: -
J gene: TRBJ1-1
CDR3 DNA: TGCGCCAGCAGCATGGGACAGGCCCTCACTGAAGCTTTCTTT
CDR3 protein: CASSMGQALTEAFF

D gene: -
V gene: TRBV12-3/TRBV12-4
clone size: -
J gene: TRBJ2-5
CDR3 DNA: TGTGCCAGCGCCCGCATCGGAGAGACCCAGTACTTC
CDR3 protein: CASARIGETQYF

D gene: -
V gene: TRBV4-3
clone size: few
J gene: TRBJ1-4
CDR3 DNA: TGCGCCAGCAGCCAAGGGGTGTCTAATGAAAAACTGTTTTTT
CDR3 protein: CASSQGVSNEKLFF

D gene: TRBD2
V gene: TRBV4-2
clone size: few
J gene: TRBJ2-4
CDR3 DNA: TGTGCCAGCAGCCAAGCACCGGGACTAGAAAACATTCAGTACTTC
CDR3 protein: CASSQAPGLENIQYF

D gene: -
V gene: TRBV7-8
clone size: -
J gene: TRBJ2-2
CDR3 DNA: TGTGCCAGCAGCCGCAGGGGATCGTACACCGGGGAGCTGTTTTTT
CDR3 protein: CASSRRGSYTGELFF

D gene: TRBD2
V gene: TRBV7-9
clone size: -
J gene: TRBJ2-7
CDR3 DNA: TGTGCCAGCAGCCTTAGCGGGTTAGCCTCCTACGAGCAGTACTTC
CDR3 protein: CASSLSGLASYEQYF

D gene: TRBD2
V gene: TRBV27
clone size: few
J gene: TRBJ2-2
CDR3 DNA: TGTGCCAGCAGTTTTGAACTAGCGGGAGGGCCCGGGGAGCTGTTTTTT
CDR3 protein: CASSFELAGGPGELFF

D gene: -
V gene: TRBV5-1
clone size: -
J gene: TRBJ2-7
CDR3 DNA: TGCGCCAGCAGCTTGTCCCAGGGATACTCCTACGAGCAGTACTTC
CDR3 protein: CASSLSQGYSYEQYF

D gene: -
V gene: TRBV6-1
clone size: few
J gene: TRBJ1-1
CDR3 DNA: TGTGCCAGCAGTGCCTCGACAACTACGGCTTTCTTT
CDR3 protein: CASSASTTTAFF

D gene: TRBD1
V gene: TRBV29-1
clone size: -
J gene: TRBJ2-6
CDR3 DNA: TGCAGCGTTGGGGGACAGGGAATTCCAGGGGCCAACGTCCTGACTTTC
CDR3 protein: CSVGGQGIPGANVLTF

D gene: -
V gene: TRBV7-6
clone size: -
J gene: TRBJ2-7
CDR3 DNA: TGTGCCACCCGGGCACGGCAGGGCTACGAGCAGTACTTC
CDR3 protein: CATRARQGYEQYF

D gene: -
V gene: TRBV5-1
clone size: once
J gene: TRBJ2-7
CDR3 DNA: TGCGCCAGCAGCCCCTCACCCCCGATATCCTACGAGCAGTACTTC
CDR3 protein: CASSPSPPISYEQYF

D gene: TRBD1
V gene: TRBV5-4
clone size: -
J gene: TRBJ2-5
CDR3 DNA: TGTGCCAGCAGCCCCAGACAGGGGGCCACAGGGGAGACCCAGTACTTC
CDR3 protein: CASSPRQGATGETQYF

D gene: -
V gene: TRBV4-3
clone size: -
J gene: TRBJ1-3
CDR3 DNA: TGCGCCAGCAGCCAAGATGGAGGGCTCGGAAACACCATATATTTT
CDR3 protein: CASSQDGGLGNTIYF

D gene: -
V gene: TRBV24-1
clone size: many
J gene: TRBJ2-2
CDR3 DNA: TGTGCCACCAGAGGGCCTTCGAACACCGGGGAGCTGTTTTTT
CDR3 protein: CATRGPSNTGELFF

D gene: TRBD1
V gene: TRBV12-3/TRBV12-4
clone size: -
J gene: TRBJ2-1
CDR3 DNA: TGTGCCAGCAGGGGACAGCCAAGCAATGAGCAGTTCTTC
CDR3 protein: CASRGQPSNEQFF

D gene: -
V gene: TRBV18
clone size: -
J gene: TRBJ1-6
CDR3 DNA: TGTGCCAGCTCGGACATCTATAATTCACCCCTCCACTTT
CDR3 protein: CASSDIYNSPLHF

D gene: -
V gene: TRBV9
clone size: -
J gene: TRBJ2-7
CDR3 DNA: TGTGCCAGCAGCGTAGGTGATGGTAGCTCCTACGAGCAGTACTTC
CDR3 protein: CASSVGDGSSYEQYF

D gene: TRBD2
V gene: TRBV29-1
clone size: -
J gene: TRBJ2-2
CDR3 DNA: TGCAGCGTTGAACTAGCGGCGAACACCGGGGAGCTGTTTTTT
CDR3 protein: CSVELAANTGELFF

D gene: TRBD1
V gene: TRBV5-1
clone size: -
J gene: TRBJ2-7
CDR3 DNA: TGCGCCAGCAGCTTAGGACAGGGGAATTACGAGCAGTACTTC
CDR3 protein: CASSLGQGNYEQYF

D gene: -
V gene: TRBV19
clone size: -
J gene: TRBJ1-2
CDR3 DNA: TGTGCCAGCCCGGCGCTGGGAAGAGAAGCCTATGGCTACACCTTC
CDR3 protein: CASPALGREAYGYTF

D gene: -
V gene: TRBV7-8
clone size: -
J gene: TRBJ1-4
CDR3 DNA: TGTGCCAGCAGCTTAGCGGACGGGTTTAATGAAAAACTGTTTTTT
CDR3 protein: CASSLADGFNEKLFF

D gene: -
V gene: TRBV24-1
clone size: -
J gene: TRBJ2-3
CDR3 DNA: TGTGCCACCAGTGATTTGGGGCGGTTCGACATTGATAGCACAGATACGCAGTATTTT
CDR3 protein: CATSDLGRFDIDSTDTQYF

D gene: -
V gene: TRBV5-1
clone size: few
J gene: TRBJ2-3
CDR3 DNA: TGCGCCAGCTCCTACGGGAGAGACACAGATACGCAGTATTTT
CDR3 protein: CASSYGRDTDTQYF

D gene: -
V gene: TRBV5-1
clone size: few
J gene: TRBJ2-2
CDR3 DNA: TGCGCCAGTGGCTGGGCAGCGAACACCGGGGAGCTGTTTTTT
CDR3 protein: CASGWAANTGELFF

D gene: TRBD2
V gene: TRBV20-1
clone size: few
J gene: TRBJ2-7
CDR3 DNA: TGCAGTGCCCTGACTAGCGGGAGGTACGAGCAGTACTTC
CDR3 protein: CSALTSGRYEQYF

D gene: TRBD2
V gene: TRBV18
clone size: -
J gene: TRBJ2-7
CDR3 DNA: TGTGCCGGTCGAACGGGACTAGCGGGTTTAAGGAAGGAACACGAGCAGTACTTC
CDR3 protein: CAGRTGLAGLRKEHEQYF

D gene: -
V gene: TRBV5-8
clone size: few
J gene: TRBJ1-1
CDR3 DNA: TGTGCCAGCAGCTTACGAGAACTGGGCACTGAAGCTTTCTTT
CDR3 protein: CASSLRELGTEAFF

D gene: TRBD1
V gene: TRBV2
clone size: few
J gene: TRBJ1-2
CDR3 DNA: TGTGCCAGCAGGGCTGCCTTTCGGGACAGAAACTATGGCTACACCTTC
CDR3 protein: CASRAAFRDRNYGYTF

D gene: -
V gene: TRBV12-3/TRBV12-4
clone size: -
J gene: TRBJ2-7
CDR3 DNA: TGTGCCAGCACCCTCGGGCTAGCCTACGAGCAGTACTTC
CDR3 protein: CASTLGLAYEQYF

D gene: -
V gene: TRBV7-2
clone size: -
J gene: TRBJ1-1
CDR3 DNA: TGTGCCAGCAGCTGGACGCAGGGAAACACTGAAGCTTTCTTT
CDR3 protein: CASSWTQGNTEAFF

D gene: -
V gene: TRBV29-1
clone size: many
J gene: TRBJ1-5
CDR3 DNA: TGCAGCGTTGGGAGGGGAATCAATCAGCCCCAGCATTTT
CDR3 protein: CSVGRGINQPQHF

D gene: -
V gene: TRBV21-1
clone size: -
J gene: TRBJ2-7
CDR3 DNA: TGTGCCAGCGGGACAGGGAGCTCCTACGAGCAGTACTTC
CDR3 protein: CASGTGSSYEQYF

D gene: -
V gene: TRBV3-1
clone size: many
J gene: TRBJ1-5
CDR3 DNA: TGTGCCAGCAGCAGAAGCAATCAGCCCCAGCATTTT
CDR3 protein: CASSRSNQPQHF

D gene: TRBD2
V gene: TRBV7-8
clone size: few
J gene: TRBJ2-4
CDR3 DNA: TGTGCCAGCAGCTTAGCGTTGAGAGTAGCGGGACCCAAAAACATTCAGTACTTC
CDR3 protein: CASSLALRVAGPKNIQYF

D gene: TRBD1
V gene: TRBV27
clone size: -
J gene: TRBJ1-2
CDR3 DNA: TGTGCCAGCAAGGCAGGGGGGGAGCTCAACTATGGCTACACCTTC
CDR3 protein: CASKAGGELNYGYTF